This record looks at one T cell receptor (beta chain) sequence and its context. The antigen is not known. For genomic DNA, unsorted samples relied on around 93 million PBMCs. The sample originates from a study of shared clonotypes between healthy human individuals. Study-wide points: It was the few donors that limited the genetic and exposure-history diversity represented. Sampling involved blood alone; tissue repertoires likely differ.

Produced via immunoSEQ multiplex PCR; TCRdb's table is partial and in-frame only. This repertoire shows some 470,000 clones, about three quarters found once; its top ten account for 10% to 15%. J gave up 3 bases and V 6 bases, and 9 bases lay outside the gene matches. Germline CDR1 reads LNHDA; CDR2 reads SQIVND (reference sequence). The CDR3 runs 15 residues. The TCR comes from a woman aged 35 to 49 in good health. Some clones in this sample may be carry-over from other donors' samples. The sample taken for sequencing was PBMCs. V and J are TRBV19 and TRBJ2-3; 7 bases agree with TRBD1. The CDR3 protein is CASRVGTVGTDTQYF. CDR3 bases: TGTGCCAGTAGAGTAGGGACAGTGGGGACAGATACGCAGTATTTT.